This T cell receptor beta chain was recovered during a study of blood T cell repertoires in COVID-19 (dated by TCRdb to 2019 to 2021). Regarding the study in general: The collaborator samples originated in the United States, Italy and Spain and spanned the acute and convalescent phases of COVID-19. The prospective study material was composed of cDNA or gDNA derived from T cells, B-cell-depleted T cells, or PBMCs. Subjects who had been exposed to COVID-19, were actively infected with it, or had recovered from it provided the deeply sampled blood TCRbeta repertoires that made up the dataset. The repertoires were made available in a free public database intended to serve as a resource for research on the immune response to SARS-CoV-2. Samples were obtained from the ongoing ImmuneRACE study (first 160 participants) and from 1,254 subjects provided by 6 global collaborators. The sample metadata nearly always contained a de-identified subject ID, COVID-19 status, age in years and sex. HLA class I and class II types, where available, came from metadata supplied by the sample provider rather than from assay-based typing. What the work shows at the level of the full study, not this receptor alone: The amount of clinical and demographic metadata varied by source and participant and was provided uncurated.

The germline V gene supplies CDR1 ENHRY and CDR2 SYGVKD. V gives up 5 bases and J gives up 3 bases, and the segment between their germline ends measures 16 bases. CDR3 length: 16 amino acids, cysteine to phenylalanine. Of the read, only the CDR3 DNA is kept; its 48 bases are in frame from base 1. Each collaborating institution followed its own protocols to collect whole blood in K2EDTA tubes. For TCRbeta analysis, collaborator samples were shipped as frozen whole blood, as isolated PBMCs, or as DNA extracted from either sample type. TCRbeta CDR3 regions were amplified from genomic DNA by means of the immunoSEQ Assay, a bias-controlled multiplex PCR. The original pipeline was this. Nucleated cell counts per sample were estimated from amplification of reference gene primers within the assay. Sequence reads were collapsed and filtered to measure the absolute abundance of every unique TCRbeta CDR3 rearrangement. Productive Simpson clonality was computed per sample as the square root of Simpson's diversity index over productive rearrangements. The table was pulled from immuneACCESS by TCRdb, which kept in-frame rearrangements only. Such tables lose some clones; where checked, under half of the loss comes from unresolved V genes, and the rest has no known cause. D and trimming come from the DNA, and the V and J calls and clone size come from that table. Present in this sample are nearly 70,000 clones, around 88% of which were seen just once. The leading ten clones occupy 5.5% to 7% of the sample.

With respect to this clone: Its specific antigen is unknown. No quality values exist for individual bases; no much larger clone is one base distant.

The V gene is TRBV10-3 and the J gene is TRBJ2-2; the D region possibly corresponds to TRBD2 (6 bases align). The specimen sequenced was peripheral blood. This TCR was sampled from a woman aged 70-85 years with acute or convalescent COVID-19. In nucleotides, the sequence is TGTGCCATCAGTTCTGGGACCTCGGGGGACACCGGGGAGCTGTTTTTT. The resulting protein is CAISSGTSGDTGELFF.